This entry describes one T cell receptor (beta chain). At one end the junction does not follow the germline gene, possibly because of a read error. CDR3 size: 14 residues. TCRdb analysed the RT-PCR reads with MiXCR anew, one entry per CDR3 protein. The sample carries about 700,000 distinct CDR3 sequences, about 14% recorded once. The specimen sequenced was memory CD4+ T cells from blood. The V and J genes are TRBV12-3 or TRBV12-4 and TRBJ1-1; D remains unclear. The TCR comes from a female donor in good health, serving as a healthy control. In nucleotides, the CDR3 is TGTGTCAGCAGTTGGCTACAAGCAGGCACTGAAGCTTTCTTT. This translates into CVSSWLQAGTEAFF.